The clone carrying this TCR beta chain was seen repeatedly, ten times or more. What it recognizes is unknown. This record belongs to a study of regulatory T cells in long-lasting Graves disease. Study-wide findings and caveats: Persistent disease exhibited a predilection for TRBV28, TRBJ1-2 and TRBJ2-5. Persistent Graves' patients showed less TCR diversity than newly diagnosed patients showed. Fewer public clonotypes were shared by new patients (around 990) than by persistent patients (roughly 2,600).

V was pared by 1 base and J by 3 bases, with 15 bases between. Germline CDR1 SEHNR, CDR2 FQNEAQ (reference sequence). The CDR3 is made up of 16 amino acids. Sample time point: newly diagnosed GD, antithyroid drugs for less than 3 months. The authors made the TCR library using RNA they extracted from PBMCs. Relying on iRepertoire HTBI primers and Arm-PCR of CDR3 regions, the team built TCR beta libraries. TCRdb recomputed calls from the multiplex PCR reads with MiXCR, one row per CDR3 protein. The table records 250,000 to 400,000 distinct CDR3 sequences, approximately 20% of them present only once. This chain uses TRBV7-9 with TRBJ1-1, with D perhaps matching TRBD1 (6 bases). The receptor was isolated from a female donor with Graves disease. The sample consisted of peripheral blood mononuclear cells (PBMCs), taken at new diagnosis, from a patient treated with antithyroid drugs. The CDR3 sequence is CASSLGQGSKDTEAFF. For the CDR3, the DNA is TGTGCCAGCAGCTTAGGGCAGGGGAGTAAGGACACTGAAGCTTTCTTT.